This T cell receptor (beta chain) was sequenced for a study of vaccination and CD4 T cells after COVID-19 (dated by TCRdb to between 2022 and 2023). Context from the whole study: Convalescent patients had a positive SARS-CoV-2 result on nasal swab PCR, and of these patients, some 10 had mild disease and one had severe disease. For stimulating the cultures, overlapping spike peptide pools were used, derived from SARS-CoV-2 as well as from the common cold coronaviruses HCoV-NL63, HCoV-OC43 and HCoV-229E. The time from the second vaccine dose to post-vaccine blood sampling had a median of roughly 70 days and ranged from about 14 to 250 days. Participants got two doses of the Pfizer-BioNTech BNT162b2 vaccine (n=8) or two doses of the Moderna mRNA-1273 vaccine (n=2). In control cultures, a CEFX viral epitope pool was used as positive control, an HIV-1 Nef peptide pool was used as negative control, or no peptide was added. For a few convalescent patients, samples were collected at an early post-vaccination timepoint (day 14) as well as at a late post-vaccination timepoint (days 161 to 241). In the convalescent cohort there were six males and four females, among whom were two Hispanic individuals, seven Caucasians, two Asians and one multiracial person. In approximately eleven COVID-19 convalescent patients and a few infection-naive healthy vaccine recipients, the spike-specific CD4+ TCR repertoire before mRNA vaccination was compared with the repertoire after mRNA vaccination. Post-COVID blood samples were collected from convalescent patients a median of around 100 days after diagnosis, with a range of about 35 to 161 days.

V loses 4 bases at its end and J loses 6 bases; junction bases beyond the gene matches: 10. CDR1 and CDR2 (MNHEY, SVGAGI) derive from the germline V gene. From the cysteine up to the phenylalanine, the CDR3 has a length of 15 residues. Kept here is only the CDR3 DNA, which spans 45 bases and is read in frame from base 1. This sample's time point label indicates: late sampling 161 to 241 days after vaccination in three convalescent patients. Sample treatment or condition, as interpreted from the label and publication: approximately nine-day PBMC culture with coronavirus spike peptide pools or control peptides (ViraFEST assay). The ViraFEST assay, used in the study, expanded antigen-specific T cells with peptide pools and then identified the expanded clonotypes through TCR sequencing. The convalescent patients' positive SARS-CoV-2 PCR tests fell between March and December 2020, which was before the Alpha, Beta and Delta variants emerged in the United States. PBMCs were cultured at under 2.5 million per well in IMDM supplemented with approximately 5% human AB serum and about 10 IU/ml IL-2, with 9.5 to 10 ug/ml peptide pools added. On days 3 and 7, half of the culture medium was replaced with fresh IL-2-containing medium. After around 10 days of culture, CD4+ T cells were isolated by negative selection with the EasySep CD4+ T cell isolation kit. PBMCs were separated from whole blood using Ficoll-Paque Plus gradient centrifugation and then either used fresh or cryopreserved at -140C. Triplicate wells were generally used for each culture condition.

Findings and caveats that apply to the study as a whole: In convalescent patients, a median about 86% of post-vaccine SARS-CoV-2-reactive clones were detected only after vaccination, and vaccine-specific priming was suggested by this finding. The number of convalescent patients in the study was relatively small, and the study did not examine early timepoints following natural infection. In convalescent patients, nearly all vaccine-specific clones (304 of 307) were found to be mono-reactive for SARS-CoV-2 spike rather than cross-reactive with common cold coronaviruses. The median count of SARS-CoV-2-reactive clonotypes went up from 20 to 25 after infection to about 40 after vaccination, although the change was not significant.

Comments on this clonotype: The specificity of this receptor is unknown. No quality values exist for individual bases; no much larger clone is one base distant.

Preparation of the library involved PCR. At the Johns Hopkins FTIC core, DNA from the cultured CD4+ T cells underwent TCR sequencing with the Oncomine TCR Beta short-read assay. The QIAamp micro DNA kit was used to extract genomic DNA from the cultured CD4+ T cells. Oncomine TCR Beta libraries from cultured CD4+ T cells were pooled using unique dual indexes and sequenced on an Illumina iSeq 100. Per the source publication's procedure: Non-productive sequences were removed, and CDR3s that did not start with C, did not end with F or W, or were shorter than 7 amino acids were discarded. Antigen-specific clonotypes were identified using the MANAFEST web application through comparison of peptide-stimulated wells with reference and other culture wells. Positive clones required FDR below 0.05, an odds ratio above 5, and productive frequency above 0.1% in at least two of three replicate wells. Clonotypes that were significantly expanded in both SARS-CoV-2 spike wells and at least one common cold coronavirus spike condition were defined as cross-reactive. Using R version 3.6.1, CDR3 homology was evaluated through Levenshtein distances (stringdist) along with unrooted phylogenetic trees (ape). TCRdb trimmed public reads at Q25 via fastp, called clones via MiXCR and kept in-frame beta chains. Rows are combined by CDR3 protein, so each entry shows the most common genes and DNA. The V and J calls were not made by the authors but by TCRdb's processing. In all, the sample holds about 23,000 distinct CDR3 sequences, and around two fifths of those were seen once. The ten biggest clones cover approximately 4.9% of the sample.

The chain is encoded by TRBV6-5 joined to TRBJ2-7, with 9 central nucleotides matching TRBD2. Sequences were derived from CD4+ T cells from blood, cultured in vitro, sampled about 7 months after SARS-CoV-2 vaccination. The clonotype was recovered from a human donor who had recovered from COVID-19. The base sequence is TGTGCCAGCAGTTCGATTACTAGCGGGTTACTCGAGCAGTACTTC. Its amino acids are CASSSITSGLLEQYF.